The 5 T cell receptor beta chains presented below share a single source sample, sequenced in a study of blood T cells in healthy people across ages. Through a sample-barcoded 5' primer and a J-beta primer mix, a second PCR was run for roughly 6 to 12 cycles. Using its own MiXCR run on the 5' RACE reads, TCRdb lists one record per CDR3 protein. The sample contains roughly 2 million distinct CDR3 sequences, about 50% of which appear only once. Sequencing used blood. The receptor set was obtained from a woman aged 40 to 50 in good health.

This chain uses TRBV6-4 with TRBJ1-2; 7 bases map to TRBD1. V lost 5 bases, J lost 4 bases, and 7 bases stayed unmatched. Germline V gene sequence: CDR1 MRHNA, CDR2 SNTAGT. This CDR3 is built from 14 residues. CDR3 nucleotides: TGTGCCAGCAGTCCCGGGACAGTGCGCTATGGCTACACCTTC. It yields the protein CASSPGTVRYGYTF.

The chain combines TRBV6-6 with TRBJ1-2; TRBD1 matches at 8 bases. V was pared by 7 bases and J by 7 bases, with 17 bases of the junction left unmatched. The germline CDR1 and CDR2 sequences are MNHNY and SVGAGI (reference sequence). The CDR3 runs to 16 residues. DNA of the CDR3: TGTGCCAGCATCCCCAGGGGGCAGGGGGTCTTCCGTGGCTACACCTTC. Residues: CASIPRGQGVFRGYTF.

V gene TRBV6-5 combines with J gene TRBJ2-1; 10 bases fit TRBD2. Germline loops: CDR1 MNHEY, CDR2 SVGAGI. Trimming at V came to 0 bases and at J to 8 bases, leaving 4 bases not matched to a gene. The CDR3 contains 15 residues. CDR3 sequence reads: CASSYSRTSGDEQFF. Here the CDR3 DNA reads TGTGCCAGCAGTTACTCGCGGACTAGCGGCGATGAGCAGTTCTTC.

This chain uses TRBV12-3 or TRBV12-4 with TRBJ1-2; D is ambiguous. CDR3 length: 16 residues. Trimming stripped 5 bases from V and 5 bases from J, with 21 bases between. This CDR3 reads CASSPEFENGSYGYTF. The CDR3 nucleotides read TGTGCCAGCAGTCCGGAATTCGAAAATGGGTCTTATGGCTACACCTTC.

The J gene is TRBJ2-5, the V gene TRBV28; possibly TRBD2 for D (6 bases). CDR3 length: 17 amino acids. CDR1 MDHEN and CDR2 SYDVKM come from the germline V gene. Between the trimmed V and J ends, which lost 6 bases and 2 bases, there was a span of 22 bases. CDR3 loop: CASRPGVRMGIQETQYF. CDR3 coding DNA: TGTGCCAGCAGGCCGGGAGTTAGGATGGGGATACAAGAGACCCAGTACTTC. The full variable domain, with the rest looked up from reference TRBV28 and TRBJ2-5, is DVKVTQSSRYLVKRTGEKVFLECVQDMDHENMFWYRQDPGLGLRLIYFSYDVKMKEKGDIPEGYSVSREKKERFSLILESASTNQTSMYLCASRPGVRMGIQETQYFGPGTRLLVL.